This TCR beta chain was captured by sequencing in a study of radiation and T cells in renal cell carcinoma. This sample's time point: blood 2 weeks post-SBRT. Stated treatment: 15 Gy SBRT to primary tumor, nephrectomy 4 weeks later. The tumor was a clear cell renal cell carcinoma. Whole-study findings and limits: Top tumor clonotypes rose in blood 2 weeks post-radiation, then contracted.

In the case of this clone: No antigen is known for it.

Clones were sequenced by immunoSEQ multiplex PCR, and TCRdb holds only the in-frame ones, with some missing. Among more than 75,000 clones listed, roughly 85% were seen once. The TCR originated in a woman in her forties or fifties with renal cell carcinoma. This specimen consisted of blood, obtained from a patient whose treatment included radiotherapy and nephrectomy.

CDR3 amino acids: CASRRSTDTQYF. The CDR3 nucleotides are TGTGCCAGCAGACGTAGCACAGATACGCAGTATTTT. The chain carries TRBV7-2 and TRBJ2-3, with D hard to call. CDR3 length: 12 residues. Trimming stripped 6 bases from V and 0 bases from J, with 4 bases between. Germline CDR1 is SGHTA and CDR2 is FQGNSA.